This T cell receptor (beta chain) was captured by sequencing in a study of blood T cell repertoires in COVID-19. Across the study: Whether acute or convalescent, the COVID-19 samples came from the United States, Italy and Spain.

Assay: immunoSEQ multiplex PCR; the TCRdb copy retains only in-frame clones and omits some. In the table there are more than 300,000 clones, around 88% of which are singletons. Germline lookup yields CDR1 LGHDT and CDR2 YNNKEL (reference sequence). The CDR3 is 14 amino acids. After removal of 4 bases from V and 3 bases from J, the junction contained 5 bases not matched to a gene. This TCR was recovered from a woman in her twenties or thirties with COVID-19, enrolled during active disease. V gene TRBV3-1 (or the pseudogene TRBV3-2) combines with J gene TRBJ2-7, with 8 bases aligning to TRBD2. Sequenced input: peripheral blood. CDR3 bases: TGTGCCAGCAGCCCCCGGGGACTAGACTACGAGCAGTACTTC. Its protein is CASSPRGLDYEQYF.